The clone carrying this T cell receptor (beta chain) was observed a handful of times. These data come from a study of blood T cell repertoires in COVID-19. Study as a whole: Sample material is recorded as cDNA or gDNA derived from T cells, B-cell-depleted T cells, or PBMCs.

Clones were sequenced by immunoSEQ multiplex PCR, and TCRdb holds only the in-frame ones, with some missing. In the table there are 450,000 or so clones, 90% of which are singletons. The sample taken for sequencing was PBMCs or T cells enriched from blood (not recorded which). The sequence came from a man aged 18 to 30 who had recovered from COVID-19.

The CDR3 DNA is TGTGCCAGCAGCCCTACAGGGAGCCCCGGGGAGCTGTTTTTT. Encoded protein: CASSPTGSPGELFF. The chain combines TRBV14 with TRBJ2-2; the D gene is possibly TRBD1 (6 bases). Germline CDR1 and CDR2: SGHDN and FVKESK. V lost 4 bases and J 6 bases, leaving 12 bases between the germline ends. The CDR3 consists of 14 residues.